Listed here is a single T cell receptor (beta chain). Its antigen is unidentified. Germline CDR1 SQVTM, CDR2 ANQGSEA. The V and J ends lost 0 bases and 8 bases respectively, with 13 bases between them. CDR3 length equals 13 residues. TCR beta from blood CD8+ and CD4+ T cells was sequenced. This specimen comes from a study of CD8 T cells in Susac syndrome. Study background: When blood was drawn, the patients with Susac syndrome were therapy-naive, on corticosteroids, or on intravenous immunoglobulin alone. Study-wide results and limits: Total CD8+ and CD8+ TEMRA repertoires contained fewer than 20 and five Susac-specific public clones, respectively.

An amount of RNA that ranged from roughly 0.45 to 1 ug was reverse transcribed with random hexamers. The amplification used immunoSEQ multiplex PCR on TCR beta CDR3; it spanned 54 Vbeta and 13 Jbeta. TCRdb re-called the immunoSEQ multiplex PCR reads through MiXCR, storing one row per CDR3 protein. This table has more than 95,000 distinct CDR3 sequences, around 95% appearing once. The sequenced sample consisted of CD8+ T cells from PBMCs. The chain recombines TRBV29-1 with TRBJ1-2; D is ambiguous. This receptor was taken from a human donor with Susac syndrome. Written as DNA, the CDR3 is TGCAGCGTTGAAGAGGGCAGGCTAGAGGGCTACACCTTC. It is translated as CSVEEGRLEGYTF.